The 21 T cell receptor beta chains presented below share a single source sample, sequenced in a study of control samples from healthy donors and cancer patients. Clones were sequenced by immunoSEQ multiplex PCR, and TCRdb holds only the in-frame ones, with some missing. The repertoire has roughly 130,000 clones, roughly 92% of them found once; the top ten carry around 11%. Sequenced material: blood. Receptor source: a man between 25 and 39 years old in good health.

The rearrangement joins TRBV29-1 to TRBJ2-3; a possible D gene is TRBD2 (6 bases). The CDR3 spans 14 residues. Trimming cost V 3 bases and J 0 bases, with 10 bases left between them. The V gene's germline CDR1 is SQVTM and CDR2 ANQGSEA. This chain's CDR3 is CSVELAPSTDTQYF. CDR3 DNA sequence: TGCAGCGTTGAGCTAGCGCCTAGCACAGATACGCAGTATTTT.

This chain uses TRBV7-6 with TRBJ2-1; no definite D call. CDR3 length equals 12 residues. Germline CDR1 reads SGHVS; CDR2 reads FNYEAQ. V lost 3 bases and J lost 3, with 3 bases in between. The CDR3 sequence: CASSLNYNEQFF. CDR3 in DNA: TGTGCCAGCAGCTTGAACTACAATGAGCAGTTCTTC.

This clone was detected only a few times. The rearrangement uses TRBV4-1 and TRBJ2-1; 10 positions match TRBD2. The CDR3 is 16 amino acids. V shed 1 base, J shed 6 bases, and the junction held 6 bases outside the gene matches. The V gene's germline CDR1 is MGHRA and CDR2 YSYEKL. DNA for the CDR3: TGCGCCAGCAGCCAAGTATCCGGGACTAGCGTCAATGAGCAGTTCTTC. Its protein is CASSQVSGTSVNEQFF.

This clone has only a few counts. The CDR3 loop is CASSYSFSGRYEQYF. DNA for the CDR3: TGTGCCAGCAGTTACTCGTTTTCGGGGCGCTACGAGCAGTACTTC. The genes are TRBV6-2 or TRBV6-3 and TRBJ2-7; either TRBD1 or TRBD2 may fit D (5 bases each). Germline CDR1 and CDR2: MNHEY and SVGEGT. The CDR3 runs 15 residues. Trimming left V 0 bases short and J 3 bases short, with 12 bases between.

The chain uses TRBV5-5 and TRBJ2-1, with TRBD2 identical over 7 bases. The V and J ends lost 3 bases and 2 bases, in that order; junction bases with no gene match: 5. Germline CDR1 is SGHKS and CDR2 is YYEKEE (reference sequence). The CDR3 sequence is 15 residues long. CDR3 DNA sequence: TGTGCCAGCAGCTCTACGGGAGGTGCCTACAATGAGCAGTTCTTC. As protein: CASSSTGGAYNEQFF.

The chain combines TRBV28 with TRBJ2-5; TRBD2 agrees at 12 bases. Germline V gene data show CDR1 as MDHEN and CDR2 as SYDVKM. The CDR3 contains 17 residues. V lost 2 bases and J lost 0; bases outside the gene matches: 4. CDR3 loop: CASSLPRTSGDQETQYF. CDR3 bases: TGTGCCAGCAGTTTACCGAGGACTAGCGGGGACCAAGAGACCCAGTACTTC. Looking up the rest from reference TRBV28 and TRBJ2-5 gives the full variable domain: DVKVTQSSRYLVKRTGEKVFLECVQDMDHENMFWYRQDPGLGLRLIYFSYDVKMKEKGDIPEGYSVSREKKERFSLILESASTNQTSMYLCASSLPRTSGDQETQYFGPGTRLLVL.

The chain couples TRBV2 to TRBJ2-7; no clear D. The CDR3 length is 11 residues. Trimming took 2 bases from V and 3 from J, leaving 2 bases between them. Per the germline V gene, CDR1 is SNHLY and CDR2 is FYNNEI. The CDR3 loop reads CASSEYYEQYF. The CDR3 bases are TGTGCCAGCAGTGAATACTACGAGCAGTACTTC.

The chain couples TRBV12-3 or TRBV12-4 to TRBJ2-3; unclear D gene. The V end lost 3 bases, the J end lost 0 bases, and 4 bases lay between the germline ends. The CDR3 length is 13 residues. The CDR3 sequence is CASSFASTDTQYF. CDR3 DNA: TGTGCCAGCAGTTTTGCAAGCACAGATACGCAGTATTTT.

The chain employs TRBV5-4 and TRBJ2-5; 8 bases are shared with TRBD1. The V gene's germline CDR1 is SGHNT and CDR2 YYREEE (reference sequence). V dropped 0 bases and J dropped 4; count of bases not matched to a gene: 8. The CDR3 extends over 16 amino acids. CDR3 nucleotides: TGTGCCAGCAGCTTGGGGGGGACAGGTGGGAGAGAGACCCAGTACTTC. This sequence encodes CASSLGGTGGRETQYF.

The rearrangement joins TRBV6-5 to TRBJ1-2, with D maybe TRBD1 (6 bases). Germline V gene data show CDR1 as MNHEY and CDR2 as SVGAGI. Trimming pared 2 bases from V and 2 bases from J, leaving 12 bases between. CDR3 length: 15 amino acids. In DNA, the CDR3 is TGTGCCAGCAGTTACGATGGGCAGGGGAACTATGGCTACACCTTC. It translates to CASSYDGQGNYGYTF.

CDR3 region: CASSPRTGGYEKLFF. The CDR3 bases are TGTGCCAGCTCACCGCGGACAGGAGGTTACGAAAAACTGTTTTTT. The rearrangement joins TRBV18 to TRBJ1-4; 7 nucleotides agree with TRBD1. V shed 3 bases and J 8 bases; nucleotides not matched to a gene: 9. Germline lookup yields CDR1 KGHSH and CDR2 LQKENI. The length of the CDR3 is 15 residues. The full variable domain, completed using reference TRBV18 and TRBJ1-4, is NAGVMQNPRHLVRRRGQEARLRCSPMKGHSHVYWYRQLPEEGLKFMVYLQKENIIDESGMPKERFSAEFPKEGPSILRIQQVVRGDSAAYFCASSPRTGGYEKLFFGSGTQLSVL.

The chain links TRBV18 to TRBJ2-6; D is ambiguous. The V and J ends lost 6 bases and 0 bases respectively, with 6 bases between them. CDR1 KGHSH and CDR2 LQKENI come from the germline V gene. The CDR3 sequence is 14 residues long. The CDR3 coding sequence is TGTGCCAGCTCCTTGCCCTCTGGGGCCAACGTCCTGACTTTC. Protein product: CASSLPSGANVLTF. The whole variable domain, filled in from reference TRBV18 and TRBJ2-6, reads NAGVMQNPRHLVRRRGQEARLRCSPMKGHSHVYWYRQLPEEGLKFMVYLQKENIIDESGMPKERFSAEFPKEGPSILRIQQVVRGDSAAYFCASSLPSGANVLTFGAGSRLTVL.

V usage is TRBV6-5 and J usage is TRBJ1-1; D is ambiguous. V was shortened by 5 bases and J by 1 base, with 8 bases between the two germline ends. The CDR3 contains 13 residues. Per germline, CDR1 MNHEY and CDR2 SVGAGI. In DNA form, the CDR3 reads TGTGCCAGCAGTCGTTATAGGAACACTGAAGCTTTCTTT. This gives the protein CASSRYRNTEAFF.

The CDR3 here is CASSTPGLAVGEQFF. DNA for the CDR3: TGTGCCAGCAGTACACCGGGACTAGCTGTTGGTGAGCAGTTCTTC. V usage is TRBV2 and J usage is TRBJ2-1, with 9 bases identical to TRBD2. V dropped 5 bases and J dropped 9; count of bases not matched to a gene: 11. The germline V gene encodes CDR1 SNHLY and CDR2 FYNNEI. The CDR3 runs to 15 residues.

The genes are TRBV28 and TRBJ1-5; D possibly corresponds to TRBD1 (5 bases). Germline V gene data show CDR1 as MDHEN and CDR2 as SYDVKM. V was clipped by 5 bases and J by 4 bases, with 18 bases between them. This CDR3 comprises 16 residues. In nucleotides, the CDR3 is TGTGCCAGCAGTCTACTAAGGGACCGAAGGAATCAGCCCCAGCATTTT. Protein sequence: CASSLLRDRRNQPQHF.

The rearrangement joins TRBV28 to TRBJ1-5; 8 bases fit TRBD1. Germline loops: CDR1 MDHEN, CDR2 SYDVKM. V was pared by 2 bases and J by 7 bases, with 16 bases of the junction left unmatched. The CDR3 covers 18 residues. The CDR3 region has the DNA TGTGCCAGCAGTTTAGGATCCGGGACAGGTGCCGTTTTCCAGCCCCAGCATTTT. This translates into CASSLGSGTGAVFQPQHF.

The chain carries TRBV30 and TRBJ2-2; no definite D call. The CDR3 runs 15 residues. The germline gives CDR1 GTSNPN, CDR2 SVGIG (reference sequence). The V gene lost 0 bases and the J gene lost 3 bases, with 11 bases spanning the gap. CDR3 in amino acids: CAWSVPFQHTGELFF. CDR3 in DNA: TGTGCCTGGAGTGTCCCTTTCCAGCACACCGGGGAGCTGTTTTTT.

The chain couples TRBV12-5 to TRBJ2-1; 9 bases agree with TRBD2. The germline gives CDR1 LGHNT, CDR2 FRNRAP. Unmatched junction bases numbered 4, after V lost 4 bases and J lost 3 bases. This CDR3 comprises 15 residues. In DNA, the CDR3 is TGTGCTAGTGGTTCCAGGACTAGCGACTACAATGAGCAGTTCTTC. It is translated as CASGSRTSDYNEQFF.

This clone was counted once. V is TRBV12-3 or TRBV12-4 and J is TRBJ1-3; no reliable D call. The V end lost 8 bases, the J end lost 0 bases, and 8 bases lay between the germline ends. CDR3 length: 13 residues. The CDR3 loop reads CASRLSSGNTIYF. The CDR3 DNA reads TGTGCCAGCCGACTGAGCTCTGGAAACACCATATATTTT.

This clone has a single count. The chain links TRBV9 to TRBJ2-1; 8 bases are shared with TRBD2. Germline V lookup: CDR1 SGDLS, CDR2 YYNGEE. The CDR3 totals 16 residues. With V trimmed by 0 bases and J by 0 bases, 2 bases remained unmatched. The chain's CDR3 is CASSVAGTSSYNEQFF. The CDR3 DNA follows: TGTGCCAGCAGCGTAGCCGGGACTAGCTCCTACAATGAGCAGTTCTTC.

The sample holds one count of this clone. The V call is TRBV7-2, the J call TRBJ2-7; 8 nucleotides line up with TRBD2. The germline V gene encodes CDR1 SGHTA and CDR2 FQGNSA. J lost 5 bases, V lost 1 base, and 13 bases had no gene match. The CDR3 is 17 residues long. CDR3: CASSLDTAGVGRNEQYF. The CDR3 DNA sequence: TGTGCCAGCAGCTTAGATACAGCGGGAGTGGGGAGGAACGAGCAGTACTTC.